This entry describes one T cell receptor beta chain. This sample was taken from a study of control samples from healthy donors and cancer patients. Assay: immunoSEQ multiplex PCR; the TCRdb copy retains only in-frame clones and omits some. The table includes about 59,000 clones, 92% detected once. V was shortened by 3 bases and J by 4 bases, with 10 bases between the two germline ends. The CDR3 sequence is 13 residues long. The V gene's germline CDR1 is MNHEY and CDR2 SVGAGI. Sequencing was performed on PBMCs. The rearrangement links TRBV6-5 to TRBJ2-7; maybe TRBD1 (5 bases). The receptor comes from a man aged 35-49 years with colorectal cancer. The DNA of the CDR3 is TGTGCCAGCAGTTATGCAGGGCGTTACGAGCAGTACTTC. The encoded protein is CASSYAGRYEQYF.